This is a list of T cell receptor beta chains from one sample in a study of cytomegalovirus exposure and HLA in healthy donors. Profiling relied on immunoSEQ multiplex PCR, and the TCRdb table lists in-frame clones only, not all of them. The sample lists about 140,000 clones, nearly 90% occurring once. Sequencing was done on a sample of PBMCs. These receptors were taken from a woman aged 40 to 50 in good health and CMV-seronegative. Each CDR3 is given with its conserved first and last residue. D genes are given only for firm matches. Where a row states a size, it is once, few, many or the class of an expanded clone; other rows omit it.

clone size	J gene	D gene	V gene	CDR3 length	CDR3 DNA	CDR3 protein
once	TRBJ2-1	-	TRBV19	11	TGTGCCAGTAGTACATACAATGAGCAGTTCTTC	CASSTYNEQFF
once	TRBJ2-2	-	TRBV2	14	TGTGCCAGCAGTTCGCGGACGAACACCGGGGAGCTGTTTTTT	CASSSRTNTGELFF
-	TRBJ2-6	TRBD1	TRBV30	16	TGTGCCTGGAGTAACTACAGGGGGAAGGGGGCCAACGTCCTGACTTTC	CAWSNYRGKGANVLTF
-	TRBJ2-7	-	TRBV11-2	14	TGTGCCAGCAGCTCGTCGGGTTTGGCCTACGAGCAGTACTTC	CASSSSGLAYEQYF
once	TRBJ2-1	-	TRBV29-1	12	TGCAGCGTTGGATCCGGGTACAATGAGCAGTTCTTC	CSVGSGYNEQFF
-	TRBJ2-2	-	TRBV4-2	18	TGTGCCAGCAGCCAATACTTGGCGGCAGGGGATTACACCGGGGAGCTGTTTTTT	CASSQYLAAGDYTGELFF
-	TRBJ1-1	TRBD1	TRBV30	12	TGTGCCTGGGACAGGGGGCGCACTGAAGCTTTCTTT	CAWDRGRTEAFF
once	TRBJ2-7	TRBD1	TRBV7-9	15	TGTGCCAGCAATCATCGAGGGACAGGGGGCTACGAGCAGTACTTC	CASNHRGTGGYEQYF
-	TRBJ2-2	-	TRBV11-2	19	TGTGCCAGCAGCGCAACAGGAAATGTCGGTGGGCGCCTCACCGGGGAGCTGTTTTTT	CASSATGNVGGRLTGELFF
-	TRBJ2-7	TRBD1	TRBV6-5	13	TGTGCCAGCCAGACGCACAGGGGTTACGAGCAGTACTTC	CASQTHRGYEQYF
-	TRBJ2-2	-	TRBV4-1	11	TGCGCCAGCAGCTTAGACGGGGAGCTGTTTTTT	CASSLDGELFF
-	TRBJ2-1	TRBD1	TRBV30	23	TGTGCCTTGGAGGTGGACCTACGCTGGGGGACAGGGATTCTTCCGAGTTCCTACAATGAGCAGTTCTTC	CALEVDLRWGTGILPSSYNEQFF
once	TRBJ2-7	-	TRBV7-2	13	TGTGCCAGCAGCCCTTGGAGGGCCTACGAGCAGTACTTC	CASSPWRAYEQYF
-	TRBJ2-7	-	TRBV21-1	17	TGTGCCAGCAACCCTTGTCGAACGGGAGGGAGATCCTACGAGCAGTACTTC	CASNPCRTGGRSYEQYF
-	TRBJ2-7	-	TRBV10-2	11	TGCGCCAGCCAATCTGGCTTCGAGCAGTACTTC	CASQSGFEQYF
-	TRBJ2-5	-	TRBV5-1	14	TGCGCCAGCAGCTCCGCGGGACGCGGGGAGACCCAGTACTTC	CASSSAGRGETQYF